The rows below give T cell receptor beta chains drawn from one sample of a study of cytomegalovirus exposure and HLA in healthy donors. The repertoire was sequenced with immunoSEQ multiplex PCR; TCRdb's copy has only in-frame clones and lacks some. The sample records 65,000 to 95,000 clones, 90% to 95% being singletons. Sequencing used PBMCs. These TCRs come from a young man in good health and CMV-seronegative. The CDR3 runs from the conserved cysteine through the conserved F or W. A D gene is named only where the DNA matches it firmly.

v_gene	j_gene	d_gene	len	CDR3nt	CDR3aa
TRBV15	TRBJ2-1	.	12	TGTGCCACGAGCGGAGTATACAATGAGCAGTTCTTC	CATSGVYNEQFF
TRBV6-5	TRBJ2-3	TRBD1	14	TGTGCCAGCAGCTCCGGGACAGGGCGGGATACGCAGTATTTT	CASSSGTGRDTQYF
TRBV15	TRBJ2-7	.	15	TGTGCCACCAGCAGAGAGGACACTAACTCCTACGAGCAGTACTTC	CATSREDTNSYEQYF
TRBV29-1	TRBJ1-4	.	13	TGCAGCGTTGTTCGGCGGGGGGCCTCGGAACTGTTTTTT	CSVVRRGASELFF
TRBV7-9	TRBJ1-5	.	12	TGTGCCAGCAGCCCCTACACGGGGCCCCAGCATTTT	CASSPYTGPQHF
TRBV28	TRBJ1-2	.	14	TGTGCCAGCACCAACGTGGAGGGCACGGTAGGCTACACCTTC	CASTNVEGTVGYTF
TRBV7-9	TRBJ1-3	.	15	TGTGCCAGCACTTCGGACGGGAACTCTGGAAACACCATATATTTT	CASTSDGNSGNTIYF
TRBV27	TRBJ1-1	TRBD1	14	TGTGCCAGCAGCCGCGACAGGGGAAATACTGAAGCTTTCTTT	CASSRDRGNTEAFF
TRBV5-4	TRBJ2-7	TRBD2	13	TGTGCTTGGAGAGGCGGGGGGGCCTACGAGCAGTACTTC	CAWRGGGAYEQYF
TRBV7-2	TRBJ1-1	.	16	TGTGCCAGCAGCTTAGAGGGAGGGGGGACCCTCACTGAAGCTTTCTTT	CASSLEGGGTLTEAFF
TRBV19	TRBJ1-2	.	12	TGTGCCAGTAGTATCGGCAGGGATGGCTACACCTTC	CASSIGRDGYTF
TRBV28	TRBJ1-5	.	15	TGTGCCAGCAGCTATACGACAGGTAGCAATCAGCCCCAGCATTTT	CASSYTTGSNQPQHF
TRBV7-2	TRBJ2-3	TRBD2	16	TGTGCCAGCAGCCCGCGGGGGGGCCAAGGCCCAGATACGCAGTATTTT	CASSPRGGQGPDTQYF
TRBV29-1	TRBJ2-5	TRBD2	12	TGCAGCGCTGATCGGACTAGAAAGACCCAGTACTTC	CSADRTRKTQYF